One and the same sample provided the 18 T cell receptor beta chains below, sequenced in a study of blood T cell repertoires in COVID-19. Method: immunoSEQ multiplex PCR; TCRdb's copy keeps in-frame clones and lacks some. In the table there are hundreds of thousands of clones, about 85% of which are singletons. Source material: peripheral blood. All receptors come from a young man with active or convalescent COVID-19.

The genes are TRBV28 and TRBJ1-1, with unresolved D. The CDR3 sequence is 10 residues long. V was cut by 4 bases and J by 11 bases, with 8 bases left in between. Germline V gives CDR1 MDHEN, CDR2 SYDVKM. CDR3 in amino acids: CASSYGSAFF. Written as DNA, the CDR3 is TGTGCCAGCAGTTACGGGTCTGCTTTCTTT.

This chain joins TRBV6-5 and TRBJ1-2; D is unclear. Germline V gives CDR1 MNHEY, CDR2 SVGAGI. V was clipped by 7 bases and J by 1 base, with 13 bases between them. This CDR3 is built from 14 residues. In DNA, the CDR3 is TGTGCCAGCATGCCAAGAGGTTTTAACTATGGCTACACCTTC. It specifies CASMPRGFNYGYTF.

The chain combines TRBV28 with TRBJ1-2; maybe TRBD1 (6 bases). Germline CDR1 reads MDHEN; CDR2 reads SYDVKM. V lost 5 bases and J lost 5, with 15 bases in between. The CDR3 sequence is 14 residues long. The CDR3 coding sequence is TGTGCCAGCAGTGCGTCCCTCGGGACATATGGCTACACCTTC. The encoded protein is CASSASLGTYGYTF.

V usage is TRBV7-9 and J usage is TRBJ2-2; a weak D match, TRBD2 (5 bases). The CDR3 consists of 18 residues. V was trimmed by 1 base and J by 8 bases, leaving 23 bases between them. Germline CDR1 SEHNR, CDR2 FQNEAQ (reference sequence). This chain's CDR3 is CASSLVSRWQEVAGELFF. CDR3 coding DNA: TGTGCCAGCAGCTTAGTCTCACGGTGGCAGGAGGTGGCTGGGGAGCTGTTTTTT. Filled out from reference TRBV7-9 and TRBJ2-2, the complete variable domain reads DTGVSQNPRHKITKRGQNVTFRCDPISEHNRLYWYRQTLGQGPEFLTYFQNEAQLEKSRLLSDRFSAERPKGSFSTLEIQRTEQGDSAMYLCASSLVSRWQEVAGELFFGEGSRLTVL.

This clone has only one observation. This CDR3 reads CASSEIRGRNYGYTF. In DNA, the CDR3 is TGTGCCAGCAGTGAAATCAGGGGGCGAAACTATGGCTACACCTTC. The rearrangement joins TRBV2 to TRBJ1-2; 8 positions match TRBD1. With V trimmed by 2 bases and J by 2 bases, 4 bases remained unmatched. The V gene's germline CDR1 is SNHLY and CDR2 FYNNEI. The CDR3 contains 15 residues.

As to this clone: One end of the junction varies from germline; a read error may be responsible. This chain links TRBV7-7 with TRBJ2-1, with 10 bases fitting TRBD1. This CDR3 has 16 amino acids. Germline CDR1 and CDR2: SSHAT and FNYEAQ (reference sequence). CDR3 DNA sequence: TGTGCTAGCAGCCCCCCCCCGGGACAGGGGCACAATGAGCAGTTCTTC. It encodes CASSPPPGQGHNEQFF. Full variable domain (rest looked up from reference TRBV7-7 and TRBJ2-1): GAGVSQSPRYKVTKRGQDVTLRCDPISSHATLYWYQQALGQGPEFLTYFNYEAQPDKSGLPSDRFSAERPEGSISTLTIQRTEQRDSAMYRCASSPPPGQGHNEQFFGPGTRLTVL.

The V gene is TRBV7-2, the J gene TRBJ2-3, with 10 bases identical to TRBD2. The trim removed 6 bases at V and 4 bases at J, leaving 10 bases unmatched. The CDR3 has 16 residues. Germline V gene sequence: CDR1 SGHTA, CDR2 FQGNSA. DNA for the CDR3: TGTGCCAGCAGGCGGCCGGGACTAGCGACGGCAGATACGCAGTATTTT. Translated: CASRRPGLATADTQYF.

The rearrangement links TRBV10-3 to TRBJ1-2; D remains unclear. V lost 6 bases to trimming and J lost 0 bases, with 8 bases between them. Per germline, CDR1 ENHRY and CDR2 SYGVKD. The CDR3 totals 13 residues. The CDR3 spells CAISAQTNYGYTF. As DNA, the CDR3 is TGTGCCATCAGCGCACAGACTAACTATGGCTACACCTTC.

The chain combines TRBV30 with TRBJ1-3; unclear D gene. This CDR3 region has 17 residues. CDR1 is GTSNPN and CDR2 is SVGIG in the germline V gene (reference sequence). V was trimmed by 4 bases and J by 2 bases, leaving 21 bases between them. The DNA of the CDR3 is TGTGCCTGGACCCCCCTCTGGGGAGAGGGAACTGGAAACACCATATATTTT. This encodes CAWTPLWGEGTGNTIYF. Supplemented by reference TRBV30 and TRBJ1-3, the full variable domain reads SQTIHQWPATLVQPVGSPLSLECTVEGTSNPNLYWYRQAAGRGLQLLFYSVGIGQISSEVPQNLSASRPQDRQFILSSKKLLLSDSGFYLCAWTPLWGEGTGNTIYFGEGSWLTVV.

CDR3 protein: CASSHIPGGQGTSLEAFF. In DNA, the CDR3 is TGCGCCAGCAGCCACATTCCTGGAGGTCAAGGAACTTCGCTTGAAGCTTTCTTT. The chain employs TRBV5-1 and TRBJ1-1, with D unclear. The CDR3 loop spans 18 amino acids. Germline loops: CDR1 SGHRS, CDR2 YFSETQ. V gave up 4 bases and J gave up 7 bases, with 29 bases separating them.

The gene calls are TRBV11-2 and TRBJ1-1, with D possibly being TRBD1 (5 bases). The CDR3 length is 17 residues. With 5 bases removed from V and 1 base from J, the gap between germline ends came to 20 bases. Germline CDR1 SGHAT, CDR2 FQNNGV. This CDR3 reads CASSLPAPGLTNTEAFF. The CDR3 DNA reads TGTGCCAGCAGCCTACCCGCCCCGGGACTGACGAACACTGAAGCTTTCTTT.

V and J are TRBV19 and TRBJ1-5; 10 nucleotides align to TRBD1. Germline-derived CDR1 and CDR2 are LNHDA and SQIVND (reference sequence). Trimming took 6 bases from V and 2 from J; bases not matched to a gene: 4. The CDR3 consists of 15 residues. CDR3 in amino acids: CASRTGTGGNQPQHF. CDR3 DNA: TGTGCCAGTAGGACCGGGACAGGGGGCAATCAGCCCCAGCATTTT.

V and J are TRBV5-1 and TRBJ1-1, with D uncertain. The germline CDR1 and CDR2 sequences are SGHRS and YFSETQ. Trimming left V 0 bases short and J 6 bases short, with 12 bases between. This CDR3 is 14 amino acids long. The CDR3 is CASSLEGGGPEAFF. The CDR3 region has the DNA TGCGCCAGCAGCTTGGAGGGCGGAGGACCTGAAGCTTTCTTT.

V gene TRBV5-6 combines with J gene TRBJ1-2; TRBD1 is a possible D gene (6 bases). The CDR3 consists of 16 residues. Trimming stripped 4 bases from V and 7 bases from J, with 23 bases between. Per germline, CDR1 SGHDT and CDR2 YYEEEE. The CDR3: CASSGGQGAFSFGYTF. The CDR3, as DNA: TGTGCCAGCAGCGGGGGACAAGGGGCCTTCTCGTTTGGCTACACCTTC.

In its sample, this clone was seen once. This chain joins TRBV7-2 and TRBJ2-7; D is ambiguous. V was shortened by 5 bases and J by 2 bases, with 10 bases between the two germline ends. Germline assignment: CDR1 SGHTA and CDR2 FQGNSA. The CDR3 is made up of 13 amino acids. The CDR3 reads CASSIRVTYEQYF. Written as DNA, the CDR3 is TGTGCCAGCAGCATCCGGGTTACCTACGAGCAGTACTTC.

This rearrangement joins TRBV6-4 to TRBJ2-1, with 9 bases fitting TRBD2. The CDR3 runs to 16 residues. J gave up 2 bases and V 5 bases, and 7 bases lay outside the gene matches. Looked up from germline, CDR1 is MRHNA and CDR2 is SNTAGT. The CDR3 nucleotides are TGTGCCAGCAGTCCATCCGGCGGGAGGGCCTACAATGAGCAGTTCTTC. This encodes CASSPSGGRAYNEQFF.

The gene calls are TRBV29-1 and TRBJ1-2; D unresolved. Germline loops: CDR1 SQVTM, CDR2 ANQGSEA. The V end lost 0 bases, the J end lost 8 bases, and 13 bases lay between the germline ends. The CDR3 length is 13 residues. The CDR3 protein is CSVEEAMTSGYTF. The CDR3 DNA is TGCAGCGTTGAAGAAGCAATGACTTCCGGCTACACCTTC.

The chain couples TRBV12-5 to TRBJ1-4, with D perhaps matching TRBD1 (5 bases). Trimming stripped 6 bases from V and 0 bases from J, with 14 bases between. This CDR3 contains 16 residues. Germline loops: CDR1 LGHNT, CDR2 FRNRAP. CDR3 nucleotide sequence: TGTGCTAGTGGATCGACAGATATTGCAACTAATGAAAAACTGTTTTTT. Translated: CASGSTDIATNEKLFF.